Shown below are 25 T cell receptor beta chains from a single sample sequenced in a study of cytomegalovirus exposure and HLA in healthy donors (dated by TCRdb to about 2017). The library was obtained by the immunoSEQ multiplex PCR assay. For the multiplex PCR, a mixture combining 60 forward primers for TCR Vbeta segments and 13 reverse primers for TCR Jbeta segments was used. The table was pulled from immuneACCESS by TCRdb, which kept in-frame rearrangements only. Such tables lose some clones; where checked, under half of the loss comes from unresolved V genes, and the rest has no known cause. This sample is represented by 100,000 to 130,000 clones; about 85% of them were singletons. Approximately 2.4% of the sample is taken by the ten largest. Input material: PBMCs. Receptors were obtained from a young man in good health and CMV-seronegative.

In the case of this clone: The sample has other DNA sequences that encode this CDR3 too. V and J are TRBV5-1 and TRBJ2-5; D is uncertain. The CDR3 loop spans 11 amino acids. V shed 6 bases and J shed 1 base, with 4 bases lying between them. Germline CDR1 and CDR2: SGHRS and YFSETQ. CDR3 bases: TGCGCCAGCACCCTCCAAGAGACCCAGTACTTC. Translation: CASTLQETQYF.

This chain links TRBV4-1 with TRBJ1-1; D not resolved. The V gene's germline CDR1 is MGHRA and CDR2 YSYEKL. V was pared by 3 bases and J by 9 bases, with 17 bases between. The CDR3 sequence is 14 residues long. The CDR3 reads CASSHVTPFIQAFF. The CDR3 DNA reads as TGCGCCAGCAGCCATGTCACACCTTTTATTCAAGCTTTCTTT.

The chain has TRBV15 and TRBJ2-7, with TRBD2 identical over 13 bases. The CDR3 loop spans 14 amino acids. CDR1 is LNHNV, CDR2 YYDKDF, per germline (reference sequence). V lost 5 bases, J lost 8 bases, and 6 bases stayed unmatched. DNA for the CDR3: TGTGCCACCAGCGGCGAGGGACTAGCGGGACAGCAGTACTTC. Translated, it gives CATSGEGLAGQQYF.

The J gene is TRBJ2-5, the V gene TRBV29-1; 7 nucleotides align to TRBD1. Germline trimming cut 5 bases from V and 1 base from J; bases unmatched to any gene: 1. The CDR3 sequence is 12 residues long. CDR1 is SQVTM, CDR2 ANQGSEA, per germline. The CDR3 nucleotides read TGCAGCGTTTGGGACAGCCAAGAGACCCAGTACTTC. This encodes CSVWDSQETQYF.

The V and J genes are TRBV28 and TRBJ2-1; TRBD2 might be the D (5 bases). Germline V gene lookup returns CDR1 MDHEN and CDR2 SYDVKM. Trimming took 8 bases from V and 7 from J, leaving 12 bases between them. The CDR3 contains 12 residues. The CDR3 bases are TGTGCCAGCGGCCTACGGGGAAATGAGCAGTTCTTC. This codes for CASGLRGNEQFF.

The chain joins TRBV19 to TRBJ1-2, with a tentative D call TRBD1 (5 bases). CDR3 length equals 13 residues. Deletions cut 5 bases from V and 0 bases from J, with 7 bases between. Germline V gives CDR1 LNHDA, CDR2 SQIVND (reference sequence). The CDR3: CASSLRANYGYTF. CDR3 bases: TGTGCCAGTAGTCTCAGGGCTAACTATGGCTACACCTTC.

The CDR3 region is CAISERDRGNTEAFF. The CDR3 region has the DNA TGTGCCATCAGTGAGCGGGACAGGGGGAACACTGAAGCTTTCTTT. This rearrangement joins TRBV10-3 to TRBJ1-1, with 10 bases identical to TRBD1. This CDR3 comprises 15 residues. The germline CDR1 and CDR2 sequences are ENHRY and SYGVKD. With V trimmed by 2 bases and J by 1 base, 1 base remained unmatched.

The genes are TRBV6-1 and TRBJ2-1; possible D gene TRBD1, 6 bases. Germline CDR1 and CDR2: MNHNS and SASEGT. The CDR3 is 14 residues long. Trimming cost V 8 bases and J 8 bases, with 19 bases left between them. CDR3 DNA sequence: TGTGCCAGCGGGACACAGGGCATAAGGGATGAGCAGTTCTTC. The encoded protein is CASGTQGIRDEQFF.

The rearrangement joins TRBV28 to TRBJ1-1, with 7 bases lining up with TRBD1. The length of the CDR3 is 14 residues. The V and J ends lost 8 bases and 1 base, in that order; junction bases with no gene match: 7. Per the germline V gene, CDR1 is MDHEN and CDR2 is SYDVKM. The CDR3: CASHRGWQNTEAFF. The CDR3, as DNA: TGTGCCAGCCACAGGGGATGGCAGAACACTGAAGCTTTCTTT.

The chain joins TRBV7-2 to TRBJ2-7, with 9 positions matching TRBD2. This CDR3 comprises 15 residues. The V gene end was trimmed by 1 base and the J gene end by 2 bases; junction bases not matched to a gene: 3. CDR1 SGHTA and CDR2 FQGNSA come from the germline V gene. CDR3 coding DNA: TGTGCCAGCAGCTTAGGGCTAGCGGGGCCCTACGAGCAGTACTTC. It is translated as CASSLGLAGPYEQYF.

The J gene is TRBJ1-2, the V gene TRBV21-1; the table calls TRBD1, which could not be checked here. TRBV21-1 is noted as a pseudogene. This CDR3 contains 16 residues. The CDR3 spells CASSAQTGTGEYGYTF. CDR3 nucleotide sequence: TGTGCCAGCAGCGCTCAGACCGGGACAGGCGAATATGGCTACACCTTC.

A single count supports this clone. The V gene is TRBV11-2, the J gene TRBJ2-2, with D possibly TRBD2 on 6 matching bases. V shed 1 base and J shed 7 bases, with 13 bases lying between them. There are 15 residues in the CDR3. Germline loops: CDR1 SGHAT, CDR2 FQNNGV. DNA of the CDR3: TGTGCCAGCAGCTTAGCTTTAGGAGGGATCGGGGAGCTGTTTTTT. It codes for CASSLALGGIGELFF.

V is TRBV5-4 and J is TRBJ2-2, with unresolved D. Trimming pared 0 bases from V and 0 bases from J, leaving 6 bases between. The CDR3 consists of 15 residues. Looked up from germline, CDR1 is SGHNT and CDR2 is YYREEE (reference sequence). DNA of the CDR3: TGTGCCAGCAGCTTGGGTATATCGAACACCGGGGAGCTGTTTTTT. Translated: CASSLGISNTGELFF.

This clone appeared a single time. The rearrangement joins TRBV13 to TRBJ2-2; TRBD1 matches 9 bases. V trimming: 5 bases; J trimming: 8 bases; junction bases outside the gene matches: 6. Germline V lookup: CDR1 PRHDT, CDR2 FYEKMQ (reference sequence). The CDR3 is 14 residues long. The CDR3 nucleotides read TGTGCCAGCAGCCCAGAGGACAGGGGAGGGGAGCTGTTTTTT. This translates into CASSPEDRGGELFF.

The count of this clone is one. The chain has TRBV7-3 and TRBJ2-5, with a possible D match to TRBD2 (6 bases). The V and J ends lost 5 bases and 5 bases respectively, with 6 bases between them. CDR3 length: 11 amino acids. Germline values: CDR1 SGHTA, CDR2 FQGTGA. CDR3 bases: TGTGCCAGCAGCGGAGGGGAGACCCAGTACTTC. Translating gives CASSGGETQYF.

The chain recombines TRBV28 with TRBJ1-2, with TRBD1 matching 7 bases. CDR3 length: 15 residues. Germline V gene sequence: CDR1 MDHEN, CDR2 SYDVKM. Losses at the gene ends were 6 bases for V and 2 bases for J; bases not matched to a gene: 9. DNA of the CDR3: TGTGCCAGCAGCACCGCACAGGGGCGCAACTATGGCTACACCTTC. Amino acid sequence: CASSTAQGRNYGYTF.

In the case of this clone: The junction differs from germline at one of its ends, possibly a read error. The chain carries TRBV6-4 and TRBJ2-3; the match to TRBD2 covers 9 bases. The CDR3 loop spans 13 amino acids. Germline CDR1 MRHNA, CDR2 SNTAGT. The CDR3 nucleotides read TGTGCCAGCAGCGGGACTAGCATAGATACGCAGTATTTT. Amino acids: CASSGTSIDTQYF.

The chain has TRBV10-3 and TRBJ2-7, with a weak D call TRBD2 (7 bases). Trimming removed 4 bases at V and 3 bases at J, with 10 bases between. CDR1 is ENHRY and CDR2 is SYGVKD in the germline V gene. CDR3 size: 13 residues. The CDR3 here is CAISGGGLYEQYF. DNA of the CDR3: TGTGCCATCAGTGGGGGGGGGCTCTACGAGCAGTACTTC.

The chain uses TRBV6-5 and TRBJ2-5; TRBD2 aligns across 7 bases. The CDR3 is made up of 15 amino acids. J gave up 1 base and V 4 bases, and 6 bases lay outside the gene matches. Germline CDR1 reads MNHEY; CDR2 reads SVGAGI. This CDR3 reads CASSWEGTTQETQYF. CDR3 sequence (DNA): TGTGCCAGCAGTTGGGAAGGGACTACCCAAGAGACCCAGTACTTC.

This clone showed up just once. The rearrangement joins TRBV29-1 to TRBJ2-7; tentatively, D is TRBD2 (5 bases). Trimming took off 5 bases at V and 0 bases at J, with 8 bases between the two ends. Germline V lookup: CDR1 SQVTM, CDR2 ANQGSEA. CDR3 size: 12 residues. In DNA, the CDR3 is TGCAGCGTTTATCGGGGCTCCTACGAGCAGTACTTC. This gives the protein CSVYRGSYEQYF.

V usage is TRBV28 and J usage is TRBJ2-1; 9 bases are shared with TRBD2. Looked up from germline, CDR1 is MDHEN and CDR2 is SYDVKM. The CDR3 has 19 amino acids. V dropped 3 bases and J dropped 2; count of bases not matched to a gene: 14. CDR3 sequence (DNA): TGTGCCAGCAGTTTTTTTCTAGCGGGATCCCAACTTGCCTACAATGAGCAGTTCTTC. Its protein product is CASSFFLAGSQLAYNEQFF. The whole variable domain, filled in from reference TRBV28 and TRBJ2-1, reads DVKVTQSSRYLVKRTGEKVFLECVQDMDHENMFWYRQDPGLGLRLIYFSYDVKMKEKGDIPEGYSVSREKKERFSLILESASTNQTSMYLCASSFFLAGSQLAYNEQFFGPGTRLTVL.

V is TRBV6-6 and J is TRBJ2-3, with D possibly TRBD1 on 6 matching bases. The CDR3 contains 15 residues. The V end was cut by 6 bases, the J end by 3 bases, with 16 bases between. From germline, CDR1 is MNHNY and CDR2 SVGAGI (reference sequence). CDR3 protein: CASSRPQGTTDTQYF. CDR3 bases: TGTGCCAGCAGCCGACCACAGGGAACTACAGATACGCAGTATTTT.

The chain links TRBV19 to TRBJ1-6; D may be TRBD1 (6 bases). The V gene's germline CDR1 is LNHDA and CDR2 SQIVND (reference sequence). The CDR3 loop spans 13 amino acids. Trimming pared 6 bases from V and 7 bases from J, leaving 10 bases between. CDR3 amino acids: CASRWDTNSPLHF. CDR3 nucleotides: TGTGCCAGTAGGTGGGACACCAATTCACCCCTCCACTTT.

This clone turned up a few times. This chain joins TRBV5-6 and TRBJ2-5, with D maybe TRBD1 (6 bases). Germline V gene sequence: CDR1 SGHDT, CDR2 YYEEEE. The CDR3 totals 17 residues. Trimming stripped 0 bases from V and 3 bases from J, with 18 bases between. The CDR3 DNA reads as TGTGCCAGCAGCTTGGGTTCTGCAGGGGCTCTAAAAGAGACCCAGTACTTC. It codes for CASSLGSAGALKETQYF.

This clone was seen once. The rearrangement links TRBV5-1 to TRBJ2-6; D might be TRBD1 (6 bases). Trimming left V 1 base short and J 0 bases short, with 11 bases between. The V gene's germline CDR1 is SGHRS and CDR2 YFSETQ. The CDR3 totals 17 residues. CDR3 nucleotides: TGCGCCAGCAGCTTGTTAACAGGGCCCTCTGGGGCCAACGTCCTGACTTTC. Protein product: CASSLLTGPSGANVLTF.